The source of this T cell receptor beta chain is a study of shared clonotypes between healthy human individuals. The CDR3 covers 16 residues. Germline values: CDR1 SGDLS, CDR2 YYNGEE. V gave up 0 bases and J gave up 7 bases; unmatched junction bases: 9. Once extracted for a subset, genomic DNA was divided evenly among several immunoSEQ plates. The method was immunoSEQ multiplex PCR; TCRdb's version includes in-frame clones alone and lacks a portion of them. The sample has hundreds of thousands of clones, 96% seen once; the top ten hold approximately 0.06%. From CD4+ cells came CD45RA+ naive and CD45RA-negative memory subsets.

This TCR was recovered from a woman aged 25 to 39 in good health. J is TRBJ2-1 and V is TRBV9; TRBD2 matches at 8 bases. Input material: naive CD4+ T cells sorted from blood. Subset reported: CD45RA+ positively selected. The DNA for the CDR3 is TGTGCCAGCAGCGTAGTATCCCTAGCGGGTCTGAATGAGCAGTTCTTC. This sequence encodes CASSVVSLAGLNEQFF.